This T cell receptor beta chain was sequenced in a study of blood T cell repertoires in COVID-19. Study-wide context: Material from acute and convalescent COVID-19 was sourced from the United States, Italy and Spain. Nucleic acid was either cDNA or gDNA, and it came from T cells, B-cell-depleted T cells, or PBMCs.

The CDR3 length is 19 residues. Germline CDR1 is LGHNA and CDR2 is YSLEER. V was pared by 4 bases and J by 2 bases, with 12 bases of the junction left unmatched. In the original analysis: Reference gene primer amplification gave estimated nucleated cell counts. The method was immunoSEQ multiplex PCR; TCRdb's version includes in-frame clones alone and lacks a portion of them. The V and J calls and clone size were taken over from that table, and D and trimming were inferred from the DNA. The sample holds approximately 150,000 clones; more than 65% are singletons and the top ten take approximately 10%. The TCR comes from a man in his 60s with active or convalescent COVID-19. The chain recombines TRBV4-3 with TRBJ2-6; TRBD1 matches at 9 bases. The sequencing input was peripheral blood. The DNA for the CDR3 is TGCGCCAGCAGCCGGAGCACAGGGGGCGTTACCCCTGGGGCCAACGTCCTGACTTTC. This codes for CASSRSTGGVTPGANVLTF.